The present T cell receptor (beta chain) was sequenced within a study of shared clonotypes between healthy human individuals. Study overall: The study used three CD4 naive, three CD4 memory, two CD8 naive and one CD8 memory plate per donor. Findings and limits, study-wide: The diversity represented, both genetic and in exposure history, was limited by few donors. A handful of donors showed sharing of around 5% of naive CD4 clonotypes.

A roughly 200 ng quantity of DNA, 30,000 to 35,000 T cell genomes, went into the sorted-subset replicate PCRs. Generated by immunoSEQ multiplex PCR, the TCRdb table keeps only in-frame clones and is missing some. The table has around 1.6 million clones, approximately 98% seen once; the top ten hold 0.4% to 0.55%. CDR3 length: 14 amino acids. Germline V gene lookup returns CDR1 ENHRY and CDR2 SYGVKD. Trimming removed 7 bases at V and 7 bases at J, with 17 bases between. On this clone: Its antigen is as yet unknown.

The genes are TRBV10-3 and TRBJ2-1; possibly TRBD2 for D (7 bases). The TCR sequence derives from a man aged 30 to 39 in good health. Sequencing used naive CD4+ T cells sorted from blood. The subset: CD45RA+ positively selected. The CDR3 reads CAIKSGTNSNEQFF. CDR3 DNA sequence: TGTGCCATCAAAAGCGGGACAAATTCGAATGAGCAGTTCTTC.